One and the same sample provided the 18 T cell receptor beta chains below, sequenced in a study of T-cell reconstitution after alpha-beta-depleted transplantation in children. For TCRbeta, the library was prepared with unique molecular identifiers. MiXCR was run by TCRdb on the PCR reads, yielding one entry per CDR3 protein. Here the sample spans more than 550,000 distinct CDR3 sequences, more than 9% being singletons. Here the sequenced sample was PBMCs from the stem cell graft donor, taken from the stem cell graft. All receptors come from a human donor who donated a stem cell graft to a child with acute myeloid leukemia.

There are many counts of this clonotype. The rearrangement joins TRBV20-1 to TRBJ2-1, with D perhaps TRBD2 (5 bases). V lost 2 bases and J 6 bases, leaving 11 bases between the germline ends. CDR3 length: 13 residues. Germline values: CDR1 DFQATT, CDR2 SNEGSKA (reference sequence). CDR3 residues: CSARRLAFNEQFF. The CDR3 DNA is TGCAGTGCTAGAAGGCTAGCTTTCAATGAGCAGTTCTTC.

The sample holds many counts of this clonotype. CDR3 loop: CASRPTATYEQYF. CDR3 sequence (DNA): TGTGCCAGCAGGCCTACAGCAACCTACGAGCAGTACTTC. V gene TRBV6-2 or TRBV6-3 combines with J gene TRBJ2-7; D unclear. Trimming removed 6 bases at V and 2 bases at J, with 11 bases between. The V gene's germline CDR1 is MNHEY and CDR2 SVGEGT. This CDR3 contains 13 residues.

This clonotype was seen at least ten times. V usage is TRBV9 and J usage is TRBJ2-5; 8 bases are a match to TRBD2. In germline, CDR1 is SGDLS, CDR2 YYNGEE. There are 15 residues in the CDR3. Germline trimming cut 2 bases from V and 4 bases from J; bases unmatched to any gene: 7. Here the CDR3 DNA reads TGTGCCAGCAGCGTCGGACTAGCCGTGGGAGAGACCCAGTACTTC. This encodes CASSVGLAVGETQYF.

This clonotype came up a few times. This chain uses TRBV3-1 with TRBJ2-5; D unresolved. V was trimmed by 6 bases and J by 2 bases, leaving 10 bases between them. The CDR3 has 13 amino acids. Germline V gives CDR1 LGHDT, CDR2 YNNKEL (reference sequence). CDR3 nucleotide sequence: TGTGCCAGCAGTCTTACGGAACAAGAGACCCAGTACTTC. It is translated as CASSLTEQETQYF.

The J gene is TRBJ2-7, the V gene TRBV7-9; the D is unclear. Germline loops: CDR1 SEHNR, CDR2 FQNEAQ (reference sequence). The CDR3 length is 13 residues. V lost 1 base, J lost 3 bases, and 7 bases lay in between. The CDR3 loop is CASSLEYGYEQYF. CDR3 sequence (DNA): TGTGCCAGCAGCTTAGAATACGGCTACGAGCAGTACTTC.

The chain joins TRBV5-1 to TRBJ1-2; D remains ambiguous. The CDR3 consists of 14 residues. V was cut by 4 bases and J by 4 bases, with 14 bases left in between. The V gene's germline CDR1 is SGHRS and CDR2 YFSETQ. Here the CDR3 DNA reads TGCGCCAGCAGCGCCTCGACTGGAGCCTATGGCTACACCTTC. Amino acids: CASSASTGAYGYTF.

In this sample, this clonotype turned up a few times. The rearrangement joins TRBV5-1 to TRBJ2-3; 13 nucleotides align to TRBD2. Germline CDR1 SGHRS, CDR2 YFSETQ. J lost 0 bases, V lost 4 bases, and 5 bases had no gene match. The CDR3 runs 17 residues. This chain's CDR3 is CASSAGTSGMSTDTQYF. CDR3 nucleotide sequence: TGCGCCAGCAGCGCCGGGACTAGCGGGATGAGCACAGATACGCAGTATTTT.

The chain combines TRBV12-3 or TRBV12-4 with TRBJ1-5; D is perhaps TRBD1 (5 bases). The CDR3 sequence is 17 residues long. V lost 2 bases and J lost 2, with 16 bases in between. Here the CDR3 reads CASSLTMGGIGNQPQHF. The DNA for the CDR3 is TGTGCCAGCAGTTTAACAATGGGGGGGATTGGCAATCAGCCCCAGCATTTT.

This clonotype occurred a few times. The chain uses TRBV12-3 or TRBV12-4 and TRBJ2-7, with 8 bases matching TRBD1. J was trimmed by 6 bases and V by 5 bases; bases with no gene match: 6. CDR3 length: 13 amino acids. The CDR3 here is CASSPRTGFEQYF. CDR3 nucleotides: TGTGCCAGCAGTCCTCGGACAGGGTTCGAGCAGTACTTC.

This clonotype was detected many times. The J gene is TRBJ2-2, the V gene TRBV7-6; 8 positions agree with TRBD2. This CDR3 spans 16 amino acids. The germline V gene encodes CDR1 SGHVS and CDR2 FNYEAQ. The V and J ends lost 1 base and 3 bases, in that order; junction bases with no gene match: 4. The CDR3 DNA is TGTGCCAGCAGCTTAGAAGCGGGGGCTTACACCGGGGAGCTGTTTTTT. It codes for CASSLEAGAYTGELFF.

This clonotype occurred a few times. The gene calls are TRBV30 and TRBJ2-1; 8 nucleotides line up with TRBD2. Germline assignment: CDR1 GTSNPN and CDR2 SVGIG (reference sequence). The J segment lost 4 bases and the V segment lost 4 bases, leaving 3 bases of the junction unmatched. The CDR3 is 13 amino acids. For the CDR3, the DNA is TGTGCCTGGACTAGCGGGCAATACAATGAGCAGTTCTTC. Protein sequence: CAWTSGQYNEQFF.

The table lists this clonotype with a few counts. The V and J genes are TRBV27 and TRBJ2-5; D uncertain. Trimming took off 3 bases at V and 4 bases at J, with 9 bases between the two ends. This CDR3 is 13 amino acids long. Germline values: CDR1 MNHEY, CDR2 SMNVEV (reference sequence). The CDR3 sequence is CASSFIAGETQYF. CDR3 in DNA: TGTGCCAGCAGTTTTATCGCCGGAGAGACCCAGTACTTC.

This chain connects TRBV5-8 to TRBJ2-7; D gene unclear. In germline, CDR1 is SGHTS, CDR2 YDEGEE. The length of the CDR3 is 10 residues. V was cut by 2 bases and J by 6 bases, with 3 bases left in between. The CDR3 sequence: CASSFSEQYF. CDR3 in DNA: TGTGCCAGCAGCTTCAGCGAGCAGTACTTC. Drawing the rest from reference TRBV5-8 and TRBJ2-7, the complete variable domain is EAGVTQSPTHLIKTRGQQATLRCSPISGHTSVYWYQQALGLGLQFLLWYDEGEERNRGNFPPRFSGRQFPNYSSELNVNALELEDSALYLCASSFSEQYFGPGTRLTVT.

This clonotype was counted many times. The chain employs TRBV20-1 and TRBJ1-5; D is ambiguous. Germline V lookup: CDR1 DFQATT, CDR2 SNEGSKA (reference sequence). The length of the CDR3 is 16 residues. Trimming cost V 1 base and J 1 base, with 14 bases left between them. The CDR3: CSARVTGRRSNQPQHF. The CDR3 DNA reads TGCAGTGCTAGAGTTACTGGACGGAGGAGCAATCAGCCCCAGCATTTT.

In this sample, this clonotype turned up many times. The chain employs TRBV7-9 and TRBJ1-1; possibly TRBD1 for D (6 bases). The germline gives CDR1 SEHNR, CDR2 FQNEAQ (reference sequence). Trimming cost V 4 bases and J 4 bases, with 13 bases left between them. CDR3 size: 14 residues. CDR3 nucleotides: TGTGCCAGCAGCTCGAATACAGGGAGCACTGAAGCTTTCTTT. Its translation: CASSSNTGSTEAFF. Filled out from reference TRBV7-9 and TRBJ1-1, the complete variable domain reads DTGVSQNPRHKITKRGQNVTFRCDPISEHNRLYWYRQTLGQGPEFLTYFQNEAQLEKSRLLSDRFSAERPKGSFSTLEIQRTEQGDSAMYLCASSSNTGSTEAFFGQGTRLTVV.

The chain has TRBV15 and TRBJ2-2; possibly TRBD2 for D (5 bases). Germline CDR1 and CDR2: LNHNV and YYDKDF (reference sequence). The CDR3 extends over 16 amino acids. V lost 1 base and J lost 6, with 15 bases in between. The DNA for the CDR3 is TGTGCCACCAGCAGAGGTGCGGCTAGCTGGTCCGGGGAGCTGTTTTTT. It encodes CATSRGAASWSGELFF.

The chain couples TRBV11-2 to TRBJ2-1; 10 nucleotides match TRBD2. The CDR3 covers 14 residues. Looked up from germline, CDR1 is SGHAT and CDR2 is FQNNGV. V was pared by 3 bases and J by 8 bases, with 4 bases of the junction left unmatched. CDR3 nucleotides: TGTGCCAGCAGCTTCCAGCGGGGGGGGGATGAGCAGTTCTTC. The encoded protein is CASSFQRGGDEQFF.

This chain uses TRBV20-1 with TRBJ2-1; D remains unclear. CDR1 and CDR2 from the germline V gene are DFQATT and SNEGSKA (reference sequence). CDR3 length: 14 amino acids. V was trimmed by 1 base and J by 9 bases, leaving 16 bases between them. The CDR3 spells CSARVSRGRSEQFF. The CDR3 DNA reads TGCAGTGCTAGAGTATCCCGCGGCAGAAGTGAGCAGTTCTTC.